These 32 T cell receptor beta chains originate from one sample sequenced in a study of blood T cells in healthy people across ages. The second PCR ran roughly 6 to 11 cycles with a sample-barcoded 5' primer and J-beta primers. TCRdb used MiXCR to reprocess the 5' RACE reads, holding one entry per CDR3 protein. The sample has hundreds of thousands of distinct CDR3 sequences; 56% are singletons. The sample taken for sequencing was blood. These receptors were collected from a man aged 40-50 years in good health.

This clonotype was seen a few times. The chain employs TRBV29-1 and TRBJ2-1; D call uncertain. CDR3 length: 15 amino acids. Germline loops: CDR1 SQVTM, CDR2 ANQGSEA. The V end lost 4 bases, the J end lost 4 bases, and 17 bases lay between the germline ends. In DNA form, the CDR3 reads TGCAGCGTTGTTCTCCTGGGGAATTTTTACAATGAGCAGTTCTTC. Its translation: CSVVLLGNFYNEQFF.

The V call is TRBV24-1, the J call TRBJ2-6; D gene unclear. The CDR3 length is 17 residues. CDR1 and CDR2 (germline): KGHDR, SFDVKD. Trimming removed 4 bases from V and 4 bases from J, with 16 bases in between. For the CDR3, the DNA is TGTGCCACCAGTGACAGGTCTGGGTCCTCCGGGGCCAACGTCCTGACTTTC. Encoded protein: CATSDRSGSSGANVLTF.

The chain recombines TRBV7-2 with TRBJ2-7; TRBD1 might be the D (6 bases). The germline V gene has CDR1 SGHTA and CDR2 FQGNSA. The V gene lost 4 bases and the J gene lost 3 bases, with 22 bases spanning the gap. This CDR3 spans 17 amino acids. CDR3 DNA sequence: TGTGCCAGCAGCTCGAAATTACAGGGTCCCCGCAACTACGAGCAGTACTTC. Protein sequence: CASSSKLQGPRNYEQYF.

The chain combines TRBV20-1 with TRBJ2-1; 8 nucleotides match TRBD2. Trimming cost V 0 bases and J 8 bases; bases outside gene matches: 12. CDR1 and CDR2 from the germline V gene are DFQATT and SNEGSKA (reference sequence). The CDR3 extends over 16 amino acids. CDR3 nucleotide sequence: TGCAGTGCTAGAGAAAATAGTGGGCGGGAGGTCGATGAGCAGTTCTTC. It codes for CSARENSGREVDEQFF.

This clonotype was counted only a few times. The chain employs TRBV29-1 and TRBJ2-5; 7 bases map to TRBD1. With 6 bases clipped from V and 1 base from J, the junction kept 5 bases outside the gene matches. The germline V gene has CDR1 SQVTM and CDR2 ANQGSEA. The CDR3 is 13 amino acids. CDR3 amino acids: CSVGDSLQETQYF. The CDR3 region has the DNA TGCAGCGTGGGGGACAGCCTCCAAGAGACCCAGTACTTC.

This clonotype was counted between two and nine times. This rearrangement joins TRBV7-2 to TRBJ1-1, with D tentatively TRBD1 (5 bases). The germline gives CDR1 SGHTA, CDR2 FQGNSA. The CDR3 runs to 12 residues. V was cut by 1 base and J by 9 bases, with 9 bases left in between. CDR3 bases: TGTGCCAGCAGCTTAGAGGGACGCCAAGCTTTCTTT. Translating it yields CASSLEGRQAFF.

This clonotype was detected a few times. The chain combines TRBV6-1 with TRBJ2-5; D is possibly TRBD1 (6 bases). The CDR3 is made up of 13 amino acids. Trimming cost V 7 bases and J 1 base, with 10 bases left between them. Germline V gives CDR1 MNHNS, CDR2 SASEGT. CDR3 bases: TGTGCCAGCAAGGGACACTTCCAAGAGACCCAGTACTTC. Translation: CASKGHFQETQYF.

V usage is TRBV6-6 and J usage is TRBJ1-5, with 8 bases identical to TRBD1. Trimming removed 6 bases from V and 2 bases from J; junction bases left unmatched: 6. This CDR3 has 15 amino acids. Germline V CDR1 and CDR2: MNHNY, SVGAGI (reference sequence). The CDR3 here is CASRDREGGNQPQHF. CDR3 in DNA: TGTGCCAGCAGGGACAGGGAAGGGGGCAATCAGCCCCAGCATTTT.

The V call is TRBV29-1, the J call TRBJ2-7, with D perhaps matching TRBD1 (7 bases). The germline gives CDR1 SQVTM, CDR2 ANQGSEA. This CDR3 has 14 residues. V gave up 1 base and J gave up 6 bases, with 16 bases separating them. In nucleotides, the CDR3 is TGCAGCGTTGAAGCGGCAGGGGGGTATGCCGAGCAGTACTTC. Translation: CSVEAAGGYAEQYF.

The chain carries TRBV12-5 and TRBJ2-7; D unclear. Trimming took off 4 bases at V and 2 bases at J, with 9 bases between the two ends. This CDR3 comprises 13 residues. CDR1 is LGHNT and CDR2 is FRNRAP in the germline V gene. CDR3 in amino acids: CASGSSSPYEQYF. The CDR3 DNA sequence: TGTGCTAGTGGTTCCTCCTCGCCCTACGAGCAGTACTTC.

V and J are TRBV7-2 and TRBJ2-5; 9 positions match TRBD1. The CDR3 totals 16 residues. Germline lookup yields CDR1 SGHTA and CDR2 FQGNSA. V trimming: 5 bases; J trimming: 11 bases; junction bases outside the gene matches: 18. The CDR3 region has the DNA TGTGCCAGCAGCACGGCGGGACAGGGATCTGTCAAAGAGCAGTACTTC. It specifies CASSTAGQGSVKEQYF.

CDR3 in amino acids: CASSLARRGANQETQYF. CDR3 in DNA: TGTGCCAGCAGTTTAGCGCGTCGGGGGGCCAACCAAGAGACCCAGTACTTC. V is TRBV12-3 or TRBV12-4 and J is TRBJ2-5; weak D call: TRBD2 (7 bases). CDR3 length: 17 residues. The V and J ends lost 0 bases and 0 bases respectively, with 14 bases between them.

V and J are TRBV12-3 or TRBV12-4 and TRBJ2-3; 7 bases agree with TRBD2. V lost 5 bases to trimming and J lost 2 bases; unmatched junction nucleotides: 10. The CDR3 covers 16 residues. The CDR3 loop reads CASSPSGKQLTDTQYF. The DNA of the CDR3 is TGTGCCAGCAGTCCAAGCGGGAAACAACTCACAGATACGCAGTATTTT.

This clonotype occurred once. V and J are TRBV7-2 and TRBJ1-2, with D perhaps TRBD1 (6 bases). The CDR3 loop spans 15 amino acids. The V and J ends lost 5 bases and 4 bases respectively, with 17 bases between them. Germline loops: CDR1 SGHTA, CDR2 FQGNSA. The CDR3 loop reads CASSVIQGTSYGYTF. The CDR3, as DNA: TGTGCCAGCAGCGTTATACAGGGAACCAGCTATGGCTACACCTTC.

The chain couples TRBV6-6 to TRBJ1-2; 7 positions agree with TRBD1. The CDR3 contains 13 residues. Germline V gene sequence: CDR1 MNHNY, CDR2 SVGAGI (reference sequence). Trimming cost V 4 bases and J 8 bases; bases outside gene matches: 7. The CDR3 protein is CASSSTGEGGYTF. DNA of the CDR3: TGTGCCAGCAGTTCCACAGGGGAGGGAGGCTACACCTTC.

This clonotype was seen only once. The rearrangement links TRBV29-1 to TRBJ1-1; D gene unclear. Trimming cost V 2 bases and J 1 base, with 8 bases left between them. This CDR3 has 13 amino acids. Per the germline V gene, CDR1 is SQVTM and CDR2 is ANQGSEA. The CDR3 loop is CSVESSQNTEAFF. In DNA form, the CDR3 reads TGCAGCGTTGAATCCAGTCAGAACACTGAAGCTTTCTTT.

J is TRBJ2-3 and V is TRBV5-1, with TRBD1 identical over 7 bases. Losses at the gene ends were 0 bases for V and 4 bases for J; bases not matched to a gene: 8. The CDR3 spans 16 residues. The germline V gene encodes CDR1 SGHRS and CDR2 YFSETQ. The CDR3 here is CASSLVPRQGPDTQYF. DNA for the CDR3: TGCGCCAGCAGCTTGGTACCAAGACAGGGACCAGATACGCAGTATTTT.

The chain couples TRBV9 to TRBJ1-1; tentative D call: TRBD1 (5 bases). Germline V CDR1 and CDR2: SGDLS, YYNGEE. V lost 3 bases, J lost 7 bases, and 16 bases lay in between. The CDR3 is made up of 14 amino acids. CDR3 DNA: TGTGCCAGCAGCGCCACGGGGCAAGGGAATGAAGCTTTCTTT. As protein: CASSATGQGNEAFF.

CDR3 coding DNA: TGTGCCAGCGGCGGACAGGGAGGATCAACAGATACGCAGTATTTT. Amino acids: CASGGQGGSTDTQYF. V is TRBV7-2 and J is TRBJ2-3; 8 bases agree with TRBD1. The CDR3 is 15 residues long. V was pared by 8 bases and J by 3 bases, with 10 bases of the junction left unmatched. Germline V gives CDR1 SGHTA, CDR2 FQGNSA.

This clonotype was counted between two and nine times. CDR3 amino acids: CSVGFSGGTDTQYF. The DNA of the CDR3 is TGCAGCGTTGGCTTTAGCGGGGGTACAGATACGCAGTATTTT. The chain employs TRBV29-1 and TRBJ2-3; 9 positions agree with TRBD2. Trimming took 4 bases from V and 3 from J; bases not matched to a gene: 5. This CDR3 region has 14 residues. The germline V gene encodes CDR1 SQVTM and CDR2 ANQGSEA.

This clonotype was detected only a few times. This chain uses TRBV28 with TRBJ1-5; 8 bases agree with TRBD1. Trimming cost V 5 bases and J 2 bases; bases outside gene matches: 5. CDR1 MDHEN and CDR2 SYDVKM come from the germline V gene. The CDR3 runs 15 residues. The CDR3 nucleotides are TGTGCCAGCAGTGGGACAGGTATCGGCAATCAGCCCCAGCATTTT. Translating it yields CASSGTGIGNQPQHF.

There are a few counts of this clonotype. This sequence joins TRBV7-2 and TRBJ1-1; no clear D. V dropped 0 bases and J dropped 1 base, with 9 bases sitting between them. Germline CDR1 is SGHTA and CDR2 is FQGNSA. This CDR3 comprises 15 residues. The chain's CDR3 is CASSLALGQNTEAFF. CDR3 bases: TGTGCCAGCAGCTTAGCGCTAGGGCAGAACACTGAAGCTTTCTTT.

For the CDR3, the DNA is TGTGCCAGCAGTTTAGATTCAGGGGCCGGTCAGCCCCAGCATTTT. It translates to CASSLDSGAGQPQHF. This sequence joins TRBV27 and TRBJ1-5; TRBD1 is a possible D gene (6 bases). The CDR3 has 15 amino acids. Germline V gene sequence: CDR1 MNHEY, CDR2 SMNVEV (reference sequence). Trimming left V 2 bases short and J 6 bases short, with 14 bases between.

The gene calls are TRBV5-1 and TRBJ2-7, with 7 nucleotides matching TRBD2. The CDR3 has 14 residues. The V gene's germline CDR1 is SGHRS and CDR2 YFSETQ. The trim removed 1 base at V and 2 bases at J, leaving 3 bases unmatched. For the CDR3, the DNA is TGCGCCAGCAGCTTGACGGGACTACCCTACGAGCAGTACTTC. Encoded protein: CASSLTGLPYEQYF.

This chain uses TRBV6-6 with TRBJ2-5; the D is unclear. From germline, CDR1 is MNHNY and CDR2 SVGAGI (reference sequence). This CDR3 contains 13 residues. V gave up 2 bases and J gave up 7 bases, with 11 bases separating them. CDR3 in amino acids: CASSYGSLLTQYF. CDR3 nucleotides: TGTGCCAGCAGTTACGGCAGCCTCTTGACCCAGTACTTC.

This clonotype was recorded a few times. The chain has TRBV29-1 and TRBJ2-1; D call uncertain. The CDR3 contains 12 residues. Trimming took 4 bases from V and 5 from J, leaving 9 bases between them. Germline lookup yields CDR1 SQVTM and CDR2 ANQGSEA. The CDR3 spells CSVGVAHNEQFF. In DNA form, the CDR3 reads TGCAGCGTTGGGGTAGCCCACAATGAGCAGTTCTTC.

This chain joins TRBV21-1 and TRBJ2-1; no check of the table's D call, TRBD2, against the DNA was made. TRBV21-1 represents a pseudogene. This CDR3 spans 16 amino acids. The CDR3 loop is CASSGSSGRSNNEQFF. The CDR3 DNA sequence: TGTGCCAGCAGCGGTTCTAGCGGGAGATCAAACAATGAGCAGTTCTTC.

A single count supports this clonotype. The V call is TRBV20-1, the J call TRBJ1-4, with 9 bases that match TRBD1. Losses at the gene ends were 6 bases for V and 6 bases for J; bases not matched to a gene: 5. The CDR3 is 13 residues long. In germline, CDR1 is DFQATT, CDR2 SNEGSKA (reference sequence). The CDR3 loop is CSAGRQGDEKLFF. The CDR3 DNA reads as TGCAGTGCAGGGAGACAGGGGGATGAAAAACTGTTTTTT.

This chain connects TRBV20-1 to TRBJ1-2, with TRBD1 matching 7 bases. The V gene's germline CDR1 is DFQATT and CDR2 SNEGSKA (reference sequence). This CDR3 spans 17 amino acids. V gave up 5 bases and J gave up 0 bases; unmatched junction bases: 15. The CDR3 bases are TGCAGTGCTTCTTTGGGACAGACAATGGGAGCTAACTATGGCTACACCTTC. The encoded protein is CSASLGQTMGANYGYTF.

Remarks on this clonotype: Germline is not matched at one junction end, which may reflect a read error. V and J are TRBV5-1 and TRBJ1-2; 9 bases are a match to TRBD1. CDR3 length: 13 amino acids. The germline V gene has CDR1 SGHRS and CDR2 YFSETQ. The CDR3 is CVSSSGDRAGYTF. The CDR3 region has the DNA TGCGTCAGCAGCTCAGGGGACAGGGCTGGCTACACCTTC.

The J gene is TRBJ1-4, the V gene TRBV6-6; D is unresolved. The length of the CDR3 is 14 residues. Germline lookup yields CDR1 MNHNY and CDR2 SVGAGI (reference sequence). Trimming shortened V by 7 bases and J by 3 bases, and 12 bases separated the two germline ends. The chain's CDR3 is CASTQHSANEKLFF. CDR3 nucleotides: TGTGCCAGCACTCAACATTCCGCTAATGAAAAACTGTTTTTT.

V and J are TRBV27 and TRBJ1-2, with TRBD1 matching over 8 bases. J was trimmed by 9 bases and V by 6 bases; bases with no gene match: 9. This CDR3 has 13 amino acids. CDR1 and CDR2 (germline): MNHEY, SMNVEV (reference sequence). This CDR3 is CASSQGQARRYTF. The CDR3 DNA follows: TGTGCCAGCAGCCAGGGACAGGCGCGTCGCTACACCTTC.